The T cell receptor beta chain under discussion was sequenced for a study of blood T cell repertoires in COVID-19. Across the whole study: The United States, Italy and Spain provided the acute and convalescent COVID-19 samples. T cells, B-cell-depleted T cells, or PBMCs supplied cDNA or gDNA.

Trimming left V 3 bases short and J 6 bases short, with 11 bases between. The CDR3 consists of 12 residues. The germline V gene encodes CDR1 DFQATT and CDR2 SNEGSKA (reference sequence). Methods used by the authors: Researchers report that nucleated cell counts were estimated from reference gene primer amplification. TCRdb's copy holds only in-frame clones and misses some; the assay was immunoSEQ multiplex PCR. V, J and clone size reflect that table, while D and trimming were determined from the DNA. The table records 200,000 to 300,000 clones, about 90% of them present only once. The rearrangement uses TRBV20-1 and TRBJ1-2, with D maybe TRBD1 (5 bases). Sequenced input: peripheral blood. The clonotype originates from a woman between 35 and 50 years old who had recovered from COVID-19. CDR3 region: CSASWGVDGYTF. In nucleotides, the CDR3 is TGCAGTGCTAGTTGGGGGGTCGATGGCTACACCTTC.